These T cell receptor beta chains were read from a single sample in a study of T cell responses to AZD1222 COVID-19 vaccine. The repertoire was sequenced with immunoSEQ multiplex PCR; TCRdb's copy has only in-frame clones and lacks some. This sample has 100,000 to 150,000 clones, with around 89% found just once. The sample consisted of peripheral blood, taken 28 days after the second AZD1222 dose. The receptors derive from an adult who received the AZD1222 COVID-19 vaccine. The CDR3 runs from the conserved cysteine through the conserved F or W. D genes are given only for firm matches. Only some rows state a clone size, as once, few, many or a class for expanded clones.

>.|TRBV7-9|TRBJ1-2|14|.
CASSLASANYGYTF
TGTGCCAGCAGCTTAGCAAGCGCTAACTATGGCTACACCTTC
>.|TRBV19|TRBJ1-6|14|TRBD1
CASRRQGVDSPLHF
TGTGCCAGTAGGCGGCAGGGGGTGGATTCACCCCTCCACTTT
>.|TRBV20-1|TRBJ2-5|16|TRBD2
CSASFERGGPQETQYF
TGCAGTGCTAGTTTCGAGCGGGGGGGCCCCCAAGAGACCCAGTACTTC
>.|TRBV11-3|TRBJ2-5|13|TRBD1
CASSRDSEETQYF
TGTGCCAGCAGTCGGGACAGTGAAGAGACCCAGTACTTC
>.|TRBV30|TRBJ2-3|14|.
CAWRTAGLTDTQYF
TGTGCCTGGAGAACAGCGGGCCTCACAGATACGCAGTATTTT
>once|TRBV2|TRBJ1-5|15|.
CASSGAGATNQPQHF
TGTGCCAGCAGTGGGGCAGGGGCAACCAATCAGCCCCAGCATTTT
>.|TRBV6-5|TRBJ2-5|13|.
CASRSYYQETQYF
TGTGCCAGCAGGAGCTACTATCAAGAGACCCAGTACTTC
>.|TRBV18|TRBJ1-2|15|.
CASSEGDNVNYGYTF
TGTGCCAGCTCAGAAGGGGACAACGTAAACTATGGCTACACCTTC
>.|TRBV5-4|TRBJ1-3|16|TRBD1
CASSQGGASSGNTIYF
TGTGCCAGCAGCCAGGGGGGGGCGAGCTCTGGAAACACCATATATTTT
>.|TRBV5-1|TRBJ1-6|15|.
CASSLGRRVDSPLHF
TGCGCCAGCAGCTTGGGACGGAGGGTGGATTCACCCCTCCACTTT
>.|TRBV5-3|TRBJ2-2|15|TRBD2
CANNKAGGITGELFF
TGTGCCAATAATAAAGCGGGAGGGATCACCGGGGAGCTGTTTTTT
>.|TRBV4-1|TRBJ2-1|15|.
CASSWGEANYNEQFF
TGCGCCAGCAGCTGGGGGGAGGCAAACTACAATGAGCAGTTCTTC
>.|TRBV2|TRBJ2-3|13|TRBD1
CAKDRGFGDTQYF
TGTGCCAAGGACAGGGGTTTTGGAGATACGCAGTATTTT
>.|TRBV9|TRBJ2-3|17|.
CASSDKKGAGLTDTQYF
TGTGCCAGCAGCGATAAGAAGGGTGCGGGCCTCACAGATACGCAGTATTTT